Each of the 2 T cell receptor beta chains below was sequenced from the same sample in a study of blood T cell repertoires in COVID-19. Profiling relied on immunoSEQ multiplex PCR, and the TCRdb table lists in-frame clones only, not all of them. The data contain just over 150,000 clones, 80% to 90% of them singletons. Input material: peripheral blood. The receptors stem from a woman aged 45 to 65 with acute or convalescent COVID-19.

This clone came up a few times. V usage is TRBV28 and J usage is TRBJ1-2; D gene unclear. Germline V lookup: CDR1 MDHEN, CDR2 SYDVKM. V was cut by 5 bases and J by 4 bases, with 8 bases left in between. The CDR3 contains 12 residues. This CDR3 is CASSPGFYGYTF. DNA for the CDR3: TGTGCCAGCAGTCCAGGTTTCTATGGCTACACCTTC.

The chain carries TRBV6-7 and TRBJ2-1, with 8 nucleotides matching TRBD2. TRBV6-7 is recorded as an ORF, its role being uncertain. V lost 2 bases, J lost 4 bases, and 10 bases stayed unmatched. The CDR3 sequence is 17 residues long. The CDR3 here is CASSYGAAGESYNEQFF. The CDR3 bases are TGTGCCAGCAGTTACGGAGCAGCGGGAGAATCGTACAATGAGCAGTTCTTC.